A selection of T cell receptor beta chains follows, all from one sample in a study of OX40 agonist ivuxolimab in advanced cancers. The assay was immunoSEQ multiplex PCR, and TCRdb's table has in-frame clones only and misses some. This sample has about 86,000 clones, with roughly nine tenths found just once. The specimen comprised CD4+ or CD8+ T cells sorted from blood, sampled in a trial of the OX40 agonist ivuxolimab. These receptors were obtained from an adult with an advanced solid tumor such as melanoma, head and neck, liver or kidney cancer. The CDR3 runs from the conserved cysteine through the conserved F or W. D genes are given only for firm matches. The size field is filled for only some rows; it gives once, few, many or a size class.

j_gene | d_gene | v_gene | abundance | CDR3aa | CDR3nt
TRBJ1-5 | - | TRBV7-9 | few | CASSLVGGEPQHF | TGTGCCAGCAGCTTAGTCGGGGGGGAGCCCCAGCATTTT
TRBJ2-1 | - | TRBV28 | once | CASSLGGWRGYNEQFF | TGTGCCAGCAGTTTAGGAGGCTGGAGGGGCTACAATGAGCAGTTCTTC
TRBJ1-5 | TRBD1 | TRBV10-3 | - | CAISEQGQNQPQHF | TGTGCCATCAGTGAGCAGGGACAGAATCAGCCCCAGCATTTT
TRBJ2-1 | TRBD2 | TRBV27 | - | CASFSAGGFNEQFF | TGTGCCAGCTTCTCGGCGGGAGGGTTCAATGAGCAGTTCTTC
TRBJ2-5 | TRBD2 | TRBV13 | - | CASSFTGGWRLAGVRKETQYF | TGTGCCAGCAGCTTTACAGGGGGCTGGAGACTAGCGGGAGTTCGCAAAGAGACCCAGTACTTC
TRBJ2-1 | TRBD2 | TRBV7-9 | - | CASSLALAEYYNEQFF | TGTGCCAGCAGCTTAGCACTAGCGGAATACTACAATGAGCAGTTCTTC
TRBJ2-5 | - | TRBV7-3 | - | CASSLLAGQETQYF | TGTGCCAGCAGCCTGCTTGCAGGGCAAGAGACCCAGTACTTC
TRBJ2-7 | - | TRBV7-8 | few | CASRGPGAQGTTYEQYF | TGTGCCAGTCGCGGGCCGGGGGCCCAAGGCACTACCTACGAGCAGTACTTC
TRBJ2-1 | - | TRBV5-6 | - | CASSRIVLNEQFF | TGTGCCAGCAGCCGAATAGTCCTAAATGAGCAGTTCTTC
TRBJ2-1 | - | TRBV28 | - | CASSLATYNEQFF | TGTGCCAGCAGTTTAGCGACCTACAATGAGCAGTTCTTC
TRBJ2-7 | TRBD2 | TRBV25-1 | - | CASSGLAGEEQYF | TGTGCCAGCAGCGGACTAGCGGGAGAGGAGCAGTACTTC
TRBJ2-7 | - | TRBV25-1 | few | CASSQSAPGEQYF | TGTGCCAGCAGTCAGAGTGCTCCTGGCGAGCAGTACTTC
TRBJ2-6 | - | TRBV7-3 | - | CASSLWGSGANVLTF | TGTGCCAGCAGCTTATGGGGATCTGGGGCCAACGTCCTGACTTTC
TRBJ2-2 | - | TRBV9 | - | CASSVGGNTGELFF | TGTGCCAGCAGCGTAGGAGGGAACACCGGGGAGCTGTTTTTT
TRBJ2-7 | - | TRBV15 | - | CATSRAGQIYEQYF | TGTGCCACCAGCAGGGCGGGACAAATCTACGAGCAGTACTTC
TRBJ2-1 | TRBD2 | TRBV19 | - | CASSLASGYNEQFF | TGTGCCAGTAGTCTCGCTAGCGGATACAATGAGCAGTTCTTC
TRBJ2-3 | - | TRBV6-5 | - | CASRGATDTQYF | TGTGCCAGCAGGGGGGCGACCGATACGCAGTATTTT
TRBJ2-3 | - | TRBV7-6 | once | CASSRGLSGSTDTQYF | TGTGCCAGCAGCCGAGGCCTAAGCGGGAGCACAGATACGCAGTATTTT
TRBJ1-1 | - | TRBV10-3 | - | CAIKQGGTEAFF | TGTGCCATCAAGCAGGGAGGCACTGAAGCTTTCTTT
TRBJ1-3 | - | TRBV7-2 | - | CASSLSSGFSGNTIYF | TGTGCCAGCAGCTTGAGTTCAGGCTTCTCTGGAAACACCATATATTTT
TRBJ1-1 | - | TRBV6-1 | - | CASTWTENTEAFF | TGTGCCAGCACCTGGACTGAGAACACTGAAGCTTTCTTT
TRBJ1-6 | TRBD1 | TRBV7-9 | - | CASSFGQGHNSPLHF | TGTGCCAGCAGCTTTGGACAGGGACATAATTCACCCCTCCACTTT
TRBJ2-2 | - | TRBV2 | - | CASKGTFIGGELFF | TGTGCCAGCAAGGGGACATTCATAGGGGGGGAGCTGTTTTTT
TRBJ2-3 | - | TRBV7-6 | - | CASSLLGGTDTQYF | TGTGCCAGCAGCTTACTCGGCGGCACAGATACGCAGTATTTT
TRBJ2-7 | TRBD1 | TRBV27 | - | CASSPRQGATYEQYF | TGTGCCAGCAGTCCCCGACAGGGGGCCACCTACGAGCAGTACTTC
TRBJ2-5 | TRBD2 | TRBV9 | - | CASSPRYGGRAGETQYF | TGTGCCAGCAGCCCTCGATACGGCGGGAGGGCCGGGGAGACCCAGTACTTC
TRBJ1-2 | - | TRBV6-1 | - | CASVTGNYGYTF | TGTGCCAGCGTTACAGGGAACTATGGCTACACCTTC
TRBJ1-3 | - | TRBV9 | few | CASSVGGAYSGNTIYF | TGTGCCAGCAGCGTGGGAGGGGCCTACTCTGGAAACACCATATATTTT
TRBJ2-5 | TRBD2 | TRBV27 | - | CASSPRTSGSAETQYF | TGTGCCAGCAGTCCCCGGACTAGCGGGAGTGCCGAGACCCAGTACTTC
TRBJ2-1 | - | TRBV4-1 | - | CASSLRQYNEQFF | TGCGCCAGCAGCCTCAGACAGTACAATGAGCAGTTCTTC
TRBJ2-7 | - | TRBV5-4 | - | CASSLVGGPIHEQYF | TGTGCCAGCAGCTTGGTCGGGGGCCCCATCCACGAGCAGTACTTC
TRBJ1-3 | - | TRBV11-2 | - | CASSLAQLLSGNTIYF | TGTGCCAGCAGCTTAGCACAGCTTCTGTCTGGAAACACCATATATTTT
TRBJ1-1 | - | TRBV5-4 | - | CASSFGGGDTEAFF | TGTGCCAGCAGCTTTGGGGGGGGAGATACTGAAGCTTTCTTT
TRBJ1-5 | - | TRBV16 | few | CASSQGNNQPQHF | TGTGCCAGCAGCCAAGGGAACAATCAGCCCCAGCATTTT
TRBJ2-2 | TRBD1 | TRBV7-2 | - | CASSLRDRRRGELFF | TGTGCCAGCAGCCTCCGGGACAGGAGGCGCGGGGAGCTGTTTTTT
TRBJ2-7 | TRBD1 | TRBV27 | - | CASLPGQGSYEQYF | TGTGCCAGCCTCCCGGGACAGGGGTCCTACGAGCAGTACTTC
TRBJ2-1 | TRBD2 | TRBV27 | - | CASNPGLAGVEFF | TGTGCCAGCAACCCGGGACTAGCGGGGGTGGAGTTCTTC
TRBJ2-5 | - | TRBV6-5 | - | CASSYSWQSEETQYF | TGTGCCAGCAGTTACAGTTGGCAGTCGGAGGAGACCCAGTACTTC
TRBJ1-1 | - | TRBV9 | once | CASSPRQGNTEAFF | TGTGCCAGCAGCCCGCGGCAGGGGAACACTGAAGCTTTCTTT
TRBJ2-3 | - | TRBV27 | - | CASSTTVVDTQYF | TGTGCCAGCAGTACCACCGTGGTAGATACGCAGTATTTT
TRBJ2-1 | TRBD1 | TRBV12-5 | - | CASGLLTGAGEQFF | TGTGCTAGTGGTTTGTTGACAGGGGCCGGTGAGCAGTTCTTC
TRBJ2-1 | TRBD2 | TRBV9 | - | CASSVMDSGANEQFF | TGTGCCAGCAGCGTAATGGATAGCGGGGCCAATGAGCAGTTCTTC
TRBJ1-1 | TRBD1 | TRBV28 | - | CASSPIFDRGMNTEAFF | TGTGCCAGCAGTCCCATCTTCGACAGGGGTATGAACACTGAAGCTTTCTTT
TRBJ2-5 | - | TRBV10-2 | - | CASSERTQETQYF | TGCGCCAGCAGTGAGAGGACTCAAGAGACCCAGTACTTC
TRBJ1-1 | TRBD1 | TRBV11-3 | - | CATRDRRVTEAFF | TGTGCCACCCGGGACAGGAGGGTTACTGAAGCTTTCTTT
TRBJ2-3 | - | TRBV5-1 | once | CASSLGFGTDTQYF | TGCGCCAGCAGCTTGGGTTTTGGGACAGATACGCAGTATTTT
TRBJ1-6 | - | TRBV5-6 | once | CASSFSGHNSPLHF | TGTGCCAGCAGCTTTTCAGGCCATAATTCACCCCTCCACTTT
TRBJ1-2 | - | TRBV19 | - | CASSTGTGPVYGYTF | TGTGCCAGTTCAACTGGGACGGGGCCGGTCTATGGCTACACCTTC